The next 17 T cell receptor beta chains were all read from a single sample in a study of early T cells in non-severe SARS-CoV-2 infection. From the 5' RACE reads, TCRdb called clonotypes with MiXCR, one entry per CDR3 protein. The data contain tens of thousands of distinct CDR3 sequences, roughly 6.6% of them seen just once; the ten biggest clones take up around 2.9%. Sequencing was carried out using whole blood. These receptors all come from an adult who was a healthcare worker with PCR-confirmed SARS-CoV-2 infection or an uninfected control (not recorded which).

This clonotype was counted only a few times. This chain connects TRBV9 to TRBJ1-1; D not certain. CDR1 and CDR2 (germline): SGDLS, YYNGEE. CDR3 length: 13 amino acids. V lost 1 base, J lost 1 base, and 5 bases lay in between. CDR3 bases: TGTGCCAGCAGCGTACAAGGGAACACTGAAGCTTTCTTT. This translates into CASSVQGNTEAFF.

Relative to its sample, this clonotype is medium-sized. The V gene is TRBV28, the J gene TRBJ2-7; a weak D match, TRBD1 (5 bases). Germline V lookup: CDR1 MDHEN, CDR2 SYDVKM. Trimming left V 5 bases short and J 4 bases short, with 12 bases between. The CDR3 extends over 13 amino acids. The CDR3 sequence: CASSPGPGYEQYF. The CDR3 nucleotides are TGTGCCAGCAGTCCAGGGCCAGGGTACGAGCAGTACTTC.

This clonotype occurred many times. The chain has TRBV6-5 and TRBJ2-7; 10 nucleotides agree with TRBD1. The CDR3 totals 15 residues. V was clipped by 2 bases and J by 7 bases; unmatched bases: 8. Per the germline V gene, CDR1 is MNHEY and CDR2 is SVGAGI. The CDR3 DNA reads TGTGCCAGCAGTTACCCCGGGACAGGGGTGAATGAGCAGTACTTC. Translating it yields CASSYPGTGVNEQYF.

This clonotype has ten or more counts. The CDR3 sequence: CASSVAGGQSDEQFF. CDR3 DNA sequence: TGTGCCAGCAGTGTAGCGGGAGGGCAAAGCGATGAGCAGTTCTTC. The chain has TRBV6-4 and TRBJ2-1, with 11 positions matching TRBD2. Germline CDR1 is MRHNA and CDR2 is SNTAGT. With 4 bases clipped from V and 8 bases from J, the junction kept 7 bases outside the gene matches. The CDR3 has 15 residues.

This clonotype has a count of ten or more. The rearrangement uses TRBV20-1 and TRBJ2-3; D gene uncertain. CDR1 and CDR2 (germline): DFQATT, SNEGSKA (reference sequence). V lost 0 bases to trimming and J lost 0 bases, with 10 bases between them. This CDR3 comprises 15 residues. The CDR3 coding sequence is TGCAGTGCTAGAGAGGGTCATACTAGCACAGATACGCAGTATTTT. This gives the protein CSAREGHTSTDTQYF.

In this sample, this clonotype turned up many times. J is TRBJ1-1 and V is TRBV11-3; 7 bases line up with TRBD1. Germline V lookup: CDR1 SGHNT, CDR2 YENEEA. Germline trimming cut 2 bases from V and 6 bases from J; bases unmatched to any gene: 6. This CDR3 has 14 residues. Written as DNA, the CDR3 is TGTGCCAGCAGCTTACAGGGGGATCTCTCTGAAGCTTTCTTT. This sequence encodes CASSLQGDLSEAFF.

This clonotype was seen ten or more times. The V and J genes are TRBV4-1 and TRBJ1-1; D remains ambiguous. CDR1 MGHRA and CDR2 YSYEKL come from the germline V gene. V shed 4 bases and J shed 0 bases, with 15 bases lying between them. The CDR3 is 16 residues long. Here the CDR3 reads CASSPGRPGMNTEAFF. Written as DNA, the CDR3 is TGCGCCAGCAGCCCTGGGAGACCTGGAATGAACACTGAAGCTTTCTTT.

This clonotype is medium-sized. The chain uses TRBV20-1 and TRBJ2-1; a possible D gene is TRBD1 (6 bases). V lost 6 bases, J lost 5 bases, and 17 bases lay in between. CDR1 and CDR2 (germline): DFQATT, SNEGSKA (reference sequence). The CDR3 is 14 amino acids. The CDR3 here is CSAQKGDPDNEQFF. The CDR3 DNA follows: TGCAGTGCCCAGAAGGGGGACCCCGACAATGAGCAGTTCTTC.

This clonotype was seen repeatedly, ten times or more. This chain uses TRBV7-9 with TRBJ2-1; 7 bases align to TRBD2. The V segment lost 0 bases and the J segment 7 bases; nucleotides outside the gene matches: 6. There are 15 residues in the CDR3. Germline assignment: CDR1 SEHNR and CDR2 FQNEAQ (reference sequence). In DNA, the CDR3 is TGTGCCAGCAGCTTAGCGGGAGGGCCGCGGAATGAGCAGTTCTTC. It codes for CASSLAGGPRNEQFF.

This clonotype was detected ten times or more. V usage is TRBV28 and J usage is TRBJ1-1; D not certain. The V gene's germline CDR1 is MDHEN and CDR2 SYDVKM. This CDR3 comprises 13 residues. V gave up 3 bases and J gave up 3 bases, with 8 bases separating them. CDR3 DNA sequence: TGTGCCAGCAGTTTCGAGAGGTACACTGAAGCTTTCTTT. Amino acids: CASSFERYTEAFF.

Ten or more counts support this clonotype. The chain combines TRBV4-1 with TRBJ1-1, with D hard to call. V was shortened by 0 bases and J by 1 base, with 9 bases between the two germline ends. CDR1 is MGHRA and CDR2 is YSYEKL in the germline V gene. The CDR3 sequence is 15 residues long. CDR3 in DNA: TGCGCCAGCAGCCAAGAAGGGCATTGGAACACTGAAGCTTTCTTT. Translating it yields CASSQEGHWNTEAFF.

In this sample, this clonotype is medium-sized. J is TRBJ2-7 and V is TRBV7-2, with D unresolved. The CDR3 length is 13 residues. CDR1 is SGHTA and CDR2 is FQGNSA in the germline V gene. V was clipped by 5 bases and J by 4 bases, with 12 bases between them. The CDR3 region is CASSPTVVYEQYF. CDR3 DNA sequence: TGTGCCAGCAGCCCCACGGTCGTGTACGAGCAGTACTTC.

The sample holds many counts of this clonotype. This chain joins TRBV5-4 and TRBJ1-2; 7 bases match TRBD1. CDR1 is SGHNT and CDR2 is YYREEE in the germline V gene (reference sequence). The CDR3 has 15 amino acids. The trim removed 4 bases at V and 0 bases at J, leaving 6 bases unmatched. The CDR3 region has the DNA TGTGCCAGCAGCAGAGCGGGACAGACTAACTATGGCTACACCTTC. The encoded protein is CASSRAGQTNYGYTF.

The sample holds many counts of this clonotype. The V and J genes are TRBV7-2 and TRBJ2-3; D not certain. This CDR3 spans 12 amino acids. The V gene lost 2 bases and the J gene lost 6 bases, with 6 bases spanning the gap. Germline CDR1 and CDR2: SGHTA and FQGNSA. The DNA of the CDR3 is TGTGCCAGCAGCTTACTCCCCGATACGCAGTATTTT. This sequence encodes CASSLLPDTQYF.

This clonotype was detected many times. The chain combines TRBV12-3 or TRBV12-4 with TRBJ1-2; D unresolved. CDR3 length: 13 amino acids. The ends were cut back, 6 bases at V and 1 base at J, with 9 bases in the middle. The CDR3 spells CASSPGINYGYTF. The CDR3 bases are TGTGCCAGCAGCCCGGGTATTAACTATGGCTACACCTTC.

The V gene is TRBV21-1, the J gene TRBJ2-7; the table's TRBD2 call for D was not verified on the DNA. TRBV21-1 is noted as a pseudogene. The CDR3 consists of 14 residues. CDR3 loop: CASRISGRGYEQYF. For the CDR3, the DNA is TGTGCCAGCAGGATAAGCGGGAGGGGCTACGAGCAGTACTTC.

This clonotype was counted only a few times. The rearrangement uses TRBV20-1 and TRBJ1-3; possible D gene TRBD1, 5 bases. V was shortened by 3 bases and J by 0 bases, with 9 bases between the two germline ends. Per the germline V gene, CDR1 is DFQATT and CDR2 is SNEGSKA (reference sequence). The CDR3 has 14 amino acids. The chain's CDR3 is CSARRGSSGNTIYF. The CDR3 DNA is TGCAGTGCTAGGAGGGGAAGCTCTGGAAACACCATATATTTT.